The 5 T cell receptor beta chains reported below all come from one sample, sequenced in a study of long-term antiretroviral therapy in people with HIV. Investigators performed immunoSEQ version v3.0 at survey level. Produced via immunoSEQ multiplex PCR; TCRdb's table is partial and in-frame only. The sample records some 21,000 clones, around 89% being singletons. The specimen was unsorted PBMCs, collected 2.3 years after starting antiretroviral therapy. Source of these receptors: a man in his fifties or sixties with HIV.

The chain is built from TRBV18 and TRBJ1-5, with 7 positions matching TRBD1. The ends lost 0 bases at V and 4 bases at J; junction bases unmatched: 12. The germline V gene encodes CDR1 KGHSH and CDR2 LQKENI. There are 18 residues in the CDR3. The CDR3 bases are TGTGCCAGCTCACCACCTAGGAAGACAGGGCAGGGGAATCAGCCCCAGCATTTT. Amino acid sequence: CASSPPRKTGQGNQPQHF.

This clone was picked up a small number of times. The chain joins TRBV5-5 to TRBJ1-5; D is uncertain. The CDR3 runs 14 residues. Germline V lookup: CDR1 SGHKS, CDR2 YYEKEE (reference sequence). Trimming removed 4 bases at V and 3 bases at J, with 11 bases between. The CDR3 region is CASSPDHFNQPQHF. CDR3 DNA sequence: TGTGCCAGCAGCCCGGACCATTTCAATCAGCCCCAGCATTTT.

This clone was recorded once. The chain has TRBV9 and TRBJ1-5; tentative D call: TRBD1 (5 bases). Looked up from germline, CDR1 is SGDLS and CDR2 is YYNGEE. The CDR3 sequence is 12 residues long. V was shortened by 3 bases and J by 10 bases, with 11 bases between the two germline ends. CDR3 nucleotide sequence: TGTGCCAGCAGCGCGGGGGGGGGTCCCCAGCATTTT. Translation gives CASSAGGGPQHF.

In this sample, this clone turned up once. The chain has TRBV6-1 and TRBJ2-1, with D maybe TRBD2 (6 bases). The ends were cut back, 9 bases at V and 6 bases at J, with 15 bases in the middle. The CDR3 is 13 amino acids. The germline CDR1 and CDR2 sequences are MNHNS and SASEGT. CDR3 sequence: CASSFSSVNEQFF. The CDR3 DNA is TGTGCCAGTTCTTTTTCTAGCGTCAATGAGCAGTTCTTC.

The genes are TRBV7-2 and TRBJ2-5; unclear D gene. Trimming took off 3 bases at V and 9 bases at J, with 14 bases between the two ends. CDR3 length: 13 amino acids. The germline CDR1 and CDR2 sequences are SGHTA and FQGNSA. The CDR3 loop reads CASSFDLQRAQYF. The DNA of the CDR3 is TGTGCCAGCAGCTTCGACTTGCAAAGGGCCCAGTACTTC.